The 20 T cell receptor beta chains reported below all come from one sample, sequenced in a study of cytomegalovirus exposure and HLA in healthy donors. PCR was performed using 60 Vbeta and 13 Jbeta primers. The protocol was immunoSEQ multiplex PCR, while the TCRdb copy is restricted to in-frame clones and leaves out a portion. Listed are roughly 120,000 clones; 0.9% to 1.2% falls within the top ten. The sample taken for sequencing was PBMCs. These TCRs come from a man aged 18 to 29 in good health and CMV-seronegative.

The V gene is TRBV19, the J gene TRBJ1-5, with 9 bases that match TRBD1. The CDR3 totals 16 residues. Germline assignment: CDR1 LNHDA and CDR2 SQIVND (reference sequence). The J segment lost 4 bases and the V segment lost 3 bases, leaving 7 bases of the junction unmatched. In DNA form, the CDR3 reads TGTGCCAGTAGTATTCGTAGGACAGGGGCTAATCAGCCCCAGCATTTT. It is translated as CASSIRRTGANQPQHF.

CDR3 sequence: CASSLVPGDEQYF. CDR3 nucleotides: TGTGCCAGCAGCTTGGTTCCTGGAGACGAGCAGTACTTC. J is TRBJ2-7 and V is TRBV5-4; D uncertain. This CDR3 comprises 13 residues. Germline-derived CDR1 and CDR2 are SGHNT and YYREEE (reference sequence). The germline V and J ends were trimmed by 0 bases and 5 bases, with 9 bases remaining between them.

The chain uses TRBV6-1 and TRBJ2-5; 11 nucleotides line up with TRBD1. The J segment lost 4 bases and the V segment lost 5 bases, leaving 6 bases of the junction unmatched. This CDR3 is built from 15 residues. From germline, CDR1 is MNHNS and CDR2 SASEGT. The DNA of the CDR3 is TGTGCCAGCAGTTGGACAGGGGGCTTGGGAGAGACCCAGTACTTC. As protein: CASSWTGGLGETQYF.

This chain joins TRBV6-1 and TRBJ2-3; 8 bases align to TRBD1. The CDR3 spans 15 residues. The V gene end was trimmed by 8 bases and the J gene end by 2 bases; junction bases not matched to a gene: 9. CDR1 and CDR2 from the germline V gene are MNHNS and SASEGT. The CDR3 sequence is CASHSGTGHTDTQYF. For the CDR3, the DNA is TGTGCCAGCCACTCCGGGACAGGACACACAGATACGCAGTATTTT.

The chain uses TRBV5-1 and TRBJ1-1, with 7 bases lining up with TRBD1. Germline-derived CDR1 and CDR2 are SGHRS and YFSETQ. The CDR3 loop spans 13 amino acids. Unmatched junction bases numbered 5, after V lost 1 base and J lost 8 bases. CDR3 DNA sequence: TGCGCCAGCAGCTTGACAGGGGAGTCAGAAGCTTTCTTT. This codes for CASSLTGESEAFF.

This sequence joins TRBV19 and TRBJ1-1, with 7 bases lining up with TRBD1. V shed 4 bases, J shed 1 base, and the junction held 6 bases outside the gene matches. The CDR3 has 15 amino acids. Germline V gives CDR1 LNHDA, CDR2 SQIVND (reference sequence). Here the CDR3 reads CASSKTGASNTEAFF. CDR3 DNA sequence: TGTGCCAGTAGTAAAACAGGGGCCTCGAACACTGAAGCTTTCTTT.

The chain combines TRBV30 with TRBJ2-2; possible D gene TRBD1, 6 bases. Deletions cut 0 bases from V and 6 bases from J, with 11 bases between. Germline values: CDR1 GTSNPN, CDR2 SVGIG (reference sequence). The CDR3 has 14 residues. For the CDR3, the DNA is TGTGCCTGGAGTGTACACAGGGCGGCCGGGGAGCTGTTTTTT. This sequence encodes CAWSVHRAAGELFF.

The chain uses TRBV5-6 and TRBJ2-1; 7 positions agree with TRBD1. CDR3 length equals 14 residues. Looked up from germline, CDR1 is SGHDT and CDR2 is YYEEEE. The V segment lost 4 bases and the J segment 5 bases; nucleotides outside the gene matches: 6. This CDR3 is CASSGTGTDNEQFF. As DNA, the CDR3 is TGTGCCAGCAGCGGGACCGGGACAGACAATGAGCAGTTCTTC. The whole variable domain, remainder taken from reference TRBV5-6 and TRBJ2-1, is DAGVTQSPTHLIKTRGQQVTLRCSPKSGHDTVSWYQQALGQGPQFIFQYYEEEERQRGNFPDRFSGHQFPNYSSELNVNALLLGDSALYLCASSGTGTDNEQFFGPGTRLTVL.

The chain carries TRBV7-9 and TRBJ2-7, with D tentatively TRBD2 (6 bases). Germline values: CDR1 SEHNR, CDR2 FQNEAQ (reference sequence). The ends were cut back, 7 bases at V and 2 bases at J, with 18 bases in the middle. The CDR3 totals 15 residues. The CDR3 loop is CASTPPGSPTYEQYF. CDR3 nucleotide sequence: TGTGCCAGCACCCCTCCCGGGAGCCCAACCTACGAGCAGTACTTC.

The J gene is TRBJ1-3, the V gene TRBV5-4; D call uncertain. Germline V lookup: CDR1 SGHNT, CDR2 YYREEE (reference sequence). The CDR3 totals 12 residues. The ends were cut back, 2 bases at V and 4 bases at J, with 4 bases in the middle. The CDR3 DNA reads TGTGCCAGCAGCTTCCAGGGAAACACCATATATTTT. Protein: CASSFQGNTIYF.

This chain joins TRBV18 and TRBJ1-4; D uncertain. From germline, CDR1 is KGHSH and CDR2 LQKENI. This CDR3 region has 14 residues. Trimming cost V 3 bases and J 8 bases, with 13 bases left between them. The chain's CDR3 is CASSPGIEWEKLFF. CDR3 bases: TGTGCCAGCTCACCCGGGATTGAGTGGGAAAAACTGTTTTTT. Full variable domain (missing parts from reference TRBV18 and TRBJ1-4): NAGVMQNPRHLVRRRGQEARLRCSPMKGHSHVYWYRQLPEEGLKFMVYLQKENIIDESGMPKERFSAEFPKEGPSILRIQQVVRGDSAAYFCASSPGIEWEKLFFGSGTQLSVL.

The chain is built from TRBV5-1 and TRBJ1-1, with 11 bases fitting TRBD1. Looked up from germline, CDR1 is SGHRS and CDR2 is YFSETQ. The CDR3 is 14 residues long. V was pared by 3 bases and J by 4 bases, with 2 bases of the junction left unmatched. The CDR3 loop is CASSWGTGGTEAFF. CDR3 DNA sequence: TGCGCCAGCAGCTGGGGGACAGGGGGCACTGAAGCTTTCTTT.

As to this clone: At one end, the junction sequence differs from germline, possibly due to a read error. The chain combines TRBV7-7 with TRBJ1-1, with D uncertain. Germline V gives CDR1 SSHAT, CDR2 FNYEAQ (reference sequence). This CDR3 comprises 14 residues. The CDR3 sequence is CASSLSSMNTEAFF. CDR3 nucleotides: TGTGCTAGCAGCTTAAGCTCGATGAACACTGAAGCTTTCTTT. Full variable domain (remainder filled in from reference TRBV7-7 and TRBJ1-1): GAGVSQSPRYKVTKRGQDVTLRCDPISSHATLYWYQQALGQGPEFLTYFNYEAQPDKSGLPSDRFSAERPEGSISTLTIQRTEQRDSAMYRCASSLSSMNTEAFFGQGTRLTVV.

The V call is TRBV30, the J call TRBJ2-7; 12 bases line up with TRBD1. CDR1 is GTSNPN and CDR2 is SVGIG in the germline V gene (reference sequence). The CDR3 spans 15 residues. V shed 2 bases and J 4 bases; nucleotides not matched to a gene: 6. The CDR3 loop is CAWSLGTGGGYEQYF. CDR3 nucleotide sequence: TGTGCCTGGAGTCTGGGGACAGGGGGCGGGTACGAGCAGTACTTC. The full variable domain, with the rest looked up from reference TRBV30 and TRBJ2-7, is SQTIHQWPATLVQPVGSPLSLECTVEGTSNPNLYWYRQAAGRGLQLLFYSVGIGQISSEVPQNLSASRPQDRQFILSSKKLLLSDSGFYLCAWSLGTGGGYEQYFGPGTRLTVT.

DNA of the CDR3: TGTGCCAGCAGGGCCCCAGCGGGGGCGACCTACGAGCAGTACTTC. Protein: CASRAPAGATYEQYF. J is TRBJ2-7 and V is TRBV2; 8 bases agree with TRBD2. The CDR3 sequence is 15 residues long. Germline lookup yields CDR1 SNHLY and CDR2 FYNNEI. V was pared by 6 bases and J by 2 bases, with 9 bases of the junction left unmatched.

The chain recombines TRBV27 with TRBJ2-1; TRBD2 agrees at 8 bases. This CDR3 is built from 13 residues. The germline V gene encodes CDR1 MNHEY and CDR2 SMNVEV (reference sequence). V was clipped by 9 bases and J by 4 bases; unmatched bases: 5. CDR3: CASTSGPYNEQFF. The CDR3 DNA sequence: TGTGCCAGTACTAGCGGACCATACAATGAGCAGTTCTTC.

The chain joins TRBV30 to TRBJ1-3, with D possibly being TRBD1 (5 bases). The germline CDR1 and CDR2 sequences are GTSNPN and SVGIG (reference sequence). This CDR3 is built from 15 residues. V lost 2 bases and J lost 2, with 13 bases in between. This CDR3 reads CAWSTTQGAGNTIYF. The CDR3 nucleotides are TGTGCCTGGAGTACGACCCAGGGTGCTGGAAACACCATATATTTT.

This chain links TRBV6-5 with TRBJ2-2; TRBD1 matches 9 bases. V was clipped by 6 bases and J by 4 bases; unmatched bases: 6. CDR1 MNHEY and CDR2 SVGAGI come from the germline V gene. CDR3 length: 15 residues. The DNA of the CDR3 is TGTGCCAGCAGGCACCGGGACAGGGTCACCGGGGAGCTGTTTTTT. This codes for CASRHRDRVTGELFF.

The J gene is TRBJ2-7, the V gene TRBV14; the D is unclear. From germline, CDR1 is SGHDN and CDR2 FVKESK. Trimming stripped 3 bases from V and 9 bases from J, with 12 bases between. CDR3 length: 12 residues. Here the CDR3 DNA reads TGTGCCAGCAGCCAGTGGGCGAACAGGCAGTACTTC. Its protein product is CASSQWANRQYF.

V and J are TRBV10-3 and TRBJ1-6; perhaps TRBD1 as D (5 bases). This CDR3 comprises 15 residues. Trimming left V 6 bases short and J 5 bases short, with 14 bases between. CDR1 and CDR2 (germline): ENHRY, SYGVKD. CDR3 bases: TGTGCCATCAGCGCGGTCGGGGGAAATAATTCACCCCTCCACTTT. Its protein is CAISAVGGNNSPLHF.